These 20 T cell receptor beta chains came from one sample sequenced in a study of T cells in Graves' hyperthyroidism and ophthalmopathy (dated by TCRdb to about 2019). Library generation was performed with multiplex PCR. The reads were generated on an Illumina HiSeq 2000. TCR beta CDR3 regions were amplified from RNA transcripts. A first-round RT-PCR of the TCR CDR3 used the HTBI primer set with the Qiagen OneStep RT-PCR kit. TCRdb passed the public sequencing reads through fastp at Q25 and MiXCR, retaining productive beta sequences. Each CDR3 protein appears once, grouped with its most common genes and DNA. The sample table records about 710,000 distinct CDR3 sequences; about 17% of these occur just once. In total, the top ten clones hold roughly 8% of the sample. The sequencing input was blood. These receptors originate from a man aged 18 to 30 with Graves' hyperthyroidism.

This clonotype was counted a few times. In DNA form, the CDR3 reads TGTGCCAGCAGTTACCCCAACGAAGGGTCTAAAGAGACCCAGTACTTC. It encodes CASSYPNEGSKETQYF. V is TRBV6-5 and J is TRBJ2-5; D is uncertain. The CDR3 loop spans 16 amino acids. Germline V lookup: CDR1 MNHEY, CDR2 SVGAGI. V lost 2 bases and J 3 bases, leaving 16 bases between the germline ends.

This clonotype was seen many times. The CDR3 bases are TGCAGCGTTGGGAAGAGACTAGCGGGAGTTGAGCAGTTCTTC. The encoded protein is CSVGKRLAGVEQFF. This chain uses TRBV29-1 with TRBJ2-1, with TRBD2 matching over 12 bases. The trim removed 4 bases at V and 9 bases at J, leaving 7 bases unmatched. The germline CDR1 and CDR2 sequences are SQVTM and ANQGSEA. CDR3 length equals 14 residues.

The CDR3 coding sequence is TGTGCCAGCACCGAACTCGGGACAGGCTACGAGCAGTACTTC. This encodes CASTELGTGYEQYF. The gene calls are TRBV2 and TRBJ2-7, with TRBD1 matching 8 bases. Losses at the gene ends were 7 bases for V and 3 bases for J; bases not matched to a gene: 8. The CDR3 contains 14 residues. Germline CDR1 reads SNHLY; CDR2 reads FYNNEI. Complete variable domain (other parts from reference TRBV2 and TRBJ2-7): EPEVTQTPSHQVTQMGQEVILRCVPISNHLYFYWYRQILGQKVEFLVSFYNNEISEKSEIFDDQFSVERPDGSNFTLKIRSTKLEDSAMYFCASTELGTGYEQYFGPGTRLTVT.

This clonotype was observed a handful of times. The chain carries TRBV11-2 and TRBJ2-7; TRBD2 aligns across 11 bases. The CDR3 has 18 amino acids. Germline CDR1 is SGHAT and CDR2 is FQNNGV. After removal of 2 bases from V and 0 bases from J, the junction contained 9 bases not matched to a gene. This CDR3 reads CASSLPQETSGNSYEQYF. CDR3 DNA sequence: TGTGCCAGCAGCTTACCCCAAGAGACTAGCGGGAACTCCTACGAGCAGTACTTC.

The chain links TRBV14 to TRBJ2-7; no definite D call. The CDR3 is 13 residues long. Germline V CDR1 and CDR2: SGHDN, FVKESK. Deletions cut 4 bases from V and 6 bases from J, with 13 bases between. The DNA of the CDR3 is TGTGCCAGCAGCCTAGGCCTATCAAGCGAGCAGTACTTC. This codes for CASSLGLSSEQYF.

As concerns this clonotype: A read error may explain this, as a much larger clone is one base away. This chain's CDR3 is CASSLSILGGGETQYF. The DNA of the CDR3 is TGTGCCAGCAGTCTTTCCATTCTGGGGGGAGGGGAGACCCAGTACTTC. The rearrangement uses TRBV28 and TRBJ2-5; TRBD2 agrees at 7 bases. The CDR3 sequence is 16 residues long. Germline-derived CDR1 and CDR2 are MDHEN and SYDVKM. V lost 5 bases, J lost 5 bases, and 14 bases stayed unmatched.

J is TRBJ1-2 and V is TRBV6-1; D is possibly TRBD1 (5 bases). This CDR3 is 13 amino acids long. V gave up 5 bases and J gave up 7 bases, with 14 bases separating them. In germline, CDR1 is MNHNS, CDR2 SASEGT. CDR3 in amino acids: CASSSRGIGGYTF. The CDR3 DNA sequence: TGTGCCAGCAGTTCGCGGGGGATAGGTGGCTACACCTTC.

The chain joins TRBV28 to TRBJ2-5; perhaps TRBD1 as D (6 bases). The CDR3 totals 17 residues. Germline-derived CDR1 and CDR2 are MDHEN and SYDVKM. V lost 1 base to trimming and J lost 4 bases, with 19 bases between them. The CDR3 nucleotides are TGTGCCAGCAGTTTATTGGCAGGGGCTAAAGGTAGAGAGACCCAGTACTTC. This gives the protein CASSLLAGAKGRETQYF.

In this sample, this clonotype turned up a few times. This chain connects TRBV10-3 to TRBJ2-7, with 9 bases lining up with TRBD2. The V gene end was trimmed by 2 bases and the J gene end by 2 bases; junction bases not matched to a gene: 10. The CDR3 consists of 17 residues. Per the germline V gene, CDR1 is ENHRY and CDR2 is SYGVKD. The CDR3 DNA sequence: TGTGCCATCAGTGAGGCTACGTCTAGCGGGACCGCCTACGAGCAGTACTTC. This translates into CAISEATSSGTAYEQYF.

The V call is TRBV3-1, the J call TRBJ2-7, with D tentatively TRBD1 (5 bases). CDR1 and CDR2 from the germline V gene are LGHDT and YNNKEL (reference sequence). V lost 6 bases to trimming and J lost 2 bases, with 20 bases between them. This CDR3 spans 16 amino acids. CDR3 region: CASSAAGLPSTYEQYF. The CDR3, as DNA: TGTGCCAGCAGTGCGGCAGGGCTACCCAGTACCTACGAGCAGTACTTC.

Concerning this clonotype: At one end the junction does not follow the germline gene, possibly because of a read error. This chain's CDR3 is CTSSQTGNEQFF. Written as DNA, the CDR3 is TGTACCAGCAGCCAAACTGGGAATGAGCAGTTCTTC. The V and J genes are TRBV3-1 and TRBJ2-1; D call uncertain. The CDR3 contains 12 residues. Germline lookup yields CDR1 LGHDT and CDR2 YNNKEL (reference sequence).

This clonotype was seen only a few times. The chain links TRBV6-1 to TRBJ2-5; D might be TRBD2 (5 bases). CDR3 length equals 12 residues. Trimming took 7 bases from V and 12 from J, leaving 18 bases between them. The germline CDR1 and CDR2 sequences are MNHNS and SASEGT. CDR3 DNA sequence: TGTGCCAGCACCCCCGGGGTCACTCCTAAGTACTTC. This codes for CASTPGVTPKYF.

In its sample, this clonotype was seen many times. The V gene is TRBV27, the J gene TRBJ2-1; 7 nucleotides line up with TRBD1. Germline lookup yields CDR1 MNHEY and CDR2 SMNVEV (reference sequence). Losses at the gene ends were 6 bases for V and 3 bases for J; bases not matched to a gene: 11. The CDR3 runs 16 residues. Written as DNA, the CDR3 is TGTGCCAGCAGACAATACAGGGGCACAGTCTACAATGAGCAGTTCTTC. Amino acids: CASRQYRGTVYNEQFF.

V is TRBV14 and J is TRBJ2-1; the match to TRBD2 covers 15 bases. CDR3 length equals 15 residues. J gave up 8 bases and V 5 bases, and 4 bases lay outside the gene matches. The germline V gene has CDR1 SGHDN and CDR2 FVKESK. The CDR3 coding sequence is TGTGCCAGCAGCTGGACTAGCGGGAGGGGGGATGAGCAGTTCTTC. It yields the protein CASSWTSGRGDEQFF. Full variable domain (missing parts from reference TRBV14 and TRBJ2-1): EAGVTQFPSHSVIEKGQTVTLRCDPISGHDNLYWYRRVMGKEIKFLLHFVKESKQDESGMPNNRFLAERTGGTYSTLKVQPAELEDSGVYFCASSWTSGRGDEQFFGPGTRLTVL.

The table lists this clonotype with many counts. The V call is TRBV6-1, the J call TRBJ1-1; D is unresolved. The CDR3 consists of 13 residues. Trimming stripped 1 base from V and 3 bases from J, with 6 bases between. Germline CDR1 MNHNS, CDR2 SASEGT. CDR3 in DNA: TGTGCCAGCAGTGAAGACGGCTACACTGAAGCTTTCTTT. Residues: CASSEDGYTEAFF.

The CDR3 DNA follows: TGTGCCAGCAGTTTAATCCCGGCGGATCACCTCTATGGCTACACCTTC. Encoded protein: CASSLIPADHLYGYTF. The V call is TRBV12-3 or TRBV12-4, the J call TRBJ1-2; no clear D gene. V was shortened by 2 bases and J by 4 bases, with 17 bases between the two germline ends. CDR3 length: 16 residues.

This chain joins TRBV7-3 and TRBJ2-3; D remains ambiguous. The CDR3 is 13 amino acids. Germline lookup yields CDR1 SGHTA and CDR2 FQGTGA. Trimming removed 4 bases at V and 2 bases at J, with 7 bases between. The DNA for the CDR3 is TGTGCCAGCAGCTCCGGGTACACAGATACGCAGTATTTT. Protein: CASSSGYTDTQYF.

The V gene is TRBV9, the J gene TRBJ2-7; unclear D gene. V lost 0 bases, J lost 2 bases, and 9 bases lay in between. Looked up from germline, CDR1 is SGDLS and CDR2 is YYNGEE. The CDR3 runs 14 residues. The CDR3 protein is CASSVADGPYEQYF. DNA for the CDR3: TGTGCCAGCAGCGTAGCTGACGGGCCCTACGAGCAGTACTTC.

This clonotype was detected a few times. The rearrangement uses TRBV20-1 and TRBJ1-5; the D gene is possibly TRBD1 (6 bases). This CDR3 comprises 15 residues. Germline loops: CDR1 DFQATT, CDR2 SNEGSKA (reference sequence). Trimming shortened V by 0 bases and J by 4 bases, and 13 bases separated the two germline ends. CDR3 in amino acids: CSARDSQGTNQPQHF. The CDR3, as DNA: TGCAGTGCTAGAGATTCGCAGGGGACGAATCAGCCCCAGCATTTT.

This clonotype was found many times. This chain connects TRBV30 to TRBJ2-7; possibly TRBD2 for D (5 bases). The CDR3 consists of 14 residues. Trimming shortened V by 3 bases and J by 0 bases, and 12 bases separated the two germline ends. Germline CDR1 GTSNPN, CDR2 SVGIG (reference sequence). The CDR3 nucleotides are TGTGCCTGGAGCAGAGGACGGGGCTCCTACGAGCAGTACTTC. Protein sequence: CAWSRGRGSYEQYF.